One and the same sample provided the 8 T cell receptor beta chains below, sequenced in a study of blood T cell repertoires in COVID-19. TCRdb's copy holds only in-frame clones and misses some; the assay was immunoSEQ multiplex PCR. The sample consists of 200,000 or so clones, more than 65% of them appearing once. Sequences were obtained from PBMCs or T cells enriched from blood (not recorded which). These receptors were taken from a man aged 40-49 years who had recovered from COVID-19.

V usage is TRBV5-6 and J usage is TRBJ1-3, with 7 bases identical to TRBD1. This CDR3 is 15 amino acids long. CDR1 is SGHDT and CDR2 is YYEEEE in the germline V gene. The trim removed 5 bases at V and 4 bases at J, leaving 9 bases unmatched. Here the CDR3 DNA reads TGTGCCAGCAGAAGGGGGCTGGGGAGCGGAAACACCATATATTTT. This sequence encodes CASRRGLGSGNTIYF.

The gene calls are TRBV6-1 and TRBJ1-2, with 10 bases aligning to TRBD1. V lost 5 bases to trimming and J lost 6 bases; unmatched junction nucleotides: 3. Per germline, CDR1 MNHNS and CDR2 SASEGT. The CDR3 is made up of 13 amino acids. As DNA, the CDR3 is TGTGCCAGCAGTTTGGGGACAGGGGATGGCTACACCTTC. Translating it yields CASSLGTGDGYTF.

The chain is built from TRBV15 and TRBJ2-5, with D tentatively TRBD2 (6 bases). The CDR3 contains 15 residues. Looked up from germline, CDR1 is LNHNV and CDR2 is YYDKDF (reference sequence). Deletions cut 4 bases from V and 3 bases from J, with 15 bases between. This CDR3 reads CATSTGLSGEETQYF. In DNA, the CDR3 is TGTGCCACCAGCACCGGATTGTCGGGAGAAGAGACCCAGTACTTC.

This chain uses TRBV4-1 with TRBJ2-1, with no clear D. The germline V and J ends were trimmed by 0 bases and 1 base, with 13 bases remaining between them. The germline CDR1 and CDR2 sequences are MGHRA and YSYEKL. This CDR3 region has 17 residues. The CDR3 bases are TGCGCCAGCAGCCAAGATCCCCCACAGTCATCCTACAATGAGCAGTTCTTC. Translated: CASSQDPPQSSYNEQFF.

This rearrangement joins TRBV28 to TRBJ2-3; 9 nucleotides line up with TRBD1. Germline lookup yields CDR1 MDHEN and CDR2 SYDVKM. V dropped 6 bases and J dropped 4; count of bases not matched to a gene: 8. The CDR3 contains 15 residues. Here the CDR3 DNA reads TGTGCCAGCAGCTCCTCCGGGACAGGGTCAGATACGCAGTATTTT. Protein: CASSSSGTGSDTQYF.

The chain combines TRBV29-1 with TRBJ1-2, with D possibly being TRBD1 (6 bases). CDR1 SQVTM and CDR2 ANQGSEA come from the germline V gene. The CDR3 is 13 residues long. V lost 6 bases and J lost 0, with 11 bases in between. The DNA of the CDR3 is TGCAGCGTACACAGGGAGTCTAACTATGGCTACACCTTC. This gives the protein CSVHRESNYGYTF.

The chain joins TRBV5-1 to TRBJ1-2; perhaps TRBD1 as D (6 bases). V lost 5 bases to trimming and J lost 6 bases, with 23 bases between them. The germline V gene encodes CDR1 SGHRS and CDR2 YFSETQ. The CDR3 is made up of 16 amino acids. The chain's CDR3 is CASSRTGSPERDGYTF. CDR3 sequence (DNA): TGCGCCAGCAGTCGAACAGGGAGCCCCGAGAGAGATGGCTACACCTTC.

The count of this clone is one. The chain links TRBV24-1 to TRBJ1-1; TRBD1 aligns across 8 bases. The CDR3 extends over 16 amino acids. Per germline, CDR1 KGHDR and CDR2 SFDVKD. J gave up 4 bases and V 7 bases, and 13 bases lay outside the gene matches. The CDR3 spells CATRATSGTGTTEAFF. The CDR3 DNA is TGTGCCACCAGAGCCACCTCCGGGACAGGTACCACTGAAGCTTTCTTT.